This T cell receptor beta chain was identified during a study of blood T cell repertoires in COVID-19. Study information: Material from acute and convalescent COVID-19 was sourced from the United States, Italy and Spain. T cells, B-cell-depleted T cells, or PBMCs supplied cDNA or gDNA.

Original data processing: Amplifying reference gene primers gave estimates of nucleated cell counts. The method was immunoSEQ multiplex PCR; TCRdb's version includes in-frame clones alone and lacks a portion of them. V and J calls and clone size follow that table, whereas D and trimming were derived from the DNA. The sample yields some 200,000 clones, about nine tenths seen once. The CDR3 is 15 residues long. The germline gives CDR1 MGHRA, CDR2 YSYEKL. Trimming removed 1 base from V and 7 bases from J, with 17 bases in between. The sequence was collected from a man at least 80 years old with acute or convalescent COVID-19. Sequenced material: peripheral blood. V is TRBV4-1 and J is TRBJ2-7; TRBD1 is a possible D gene (6 bases). CDR3 in amino acids: CASSQGQADPGEQYF. CDR3 sequence (DNA): TGCGCCAGCAGCCAAGGACAGGCCGACCCGGGGGAGCAGTACTTC.